These 14 T cell receptor beta chains were sequenced from one sample in a study of cytotoxic CD8 clonotypes in ibrutinib-treated CLL. Profiling relied on immunoSEQ multiplex PCR, and the TCRdb table lists in-frame clones only, not all of them. This table holds around 140,000 clones, around three quarters found once. This sample comprised PBMCs, obtained after 12 months of ibrutinib treatment. Receptors were obtained from a human donor with chronic lymphocytic leukemia.

The J gene is TRBJ1-2, the V gene TRBV7-9, with D perhaps matching TRBD1 (6 bases). Germline CDR1 is SEHNR and CDR2 is FQNEAQ (reference sequence). CDR3 length equals 12 residues. V lost 1 base, J lost 8 bases, and 8 bases lay in between. The CDR3 is CASSLVGQGYTF. For the CDR3, the DNA is TGTGCCAGCAGCTTAGTCGGACAGGGCTACACCTTC.

The V call is TRBV9, the J call TRBJ2-7; D possibly matches TRBD1 or TRBD2 (5 bases each). The CDR3 is 16 residues long. From germline, CDR1 is SGDLS and CDR2 YYNGEE. V was trimmed by 0 bases and J by 8 bases, leaving 21 bases between them. CDR3 in amino acids: CASSVALGTAMGQQYF. As DNA, the CDR3 is TGTGCCAGCAGCGTAGCTCTCGGGACGGCCATGGGCCAGCAGTACTTC.

This rearrangement joins TRBV5-8 to TRBJ2-2; 8 bases are shared with TRBD1. The V gene's germline CDR1 is SGHTS and CDR2 YDEGEE. V lost 3 bases, J lost 1 base, and 5 bases stayed unmatched. This CDR3 comprises 16 residues. In nucleotides, the CDR3 is TGTGCCAGCAGCTCCACCGGGACAGGGAACACCGGGGAGCTGTTTTTT. This encodes CASSSTGTGNTGELFF.

The genes are TRBV7-2 and TRBJ1-1, with 8 bases that match TRBD1. Germline values: CDR1 SGHTA, CDR2 FQGNSA. CDR3 size: 14 residues. Trimming at V came to 4 bases and at J to 1 base, leaving 2 bases not matched to a gene. The CDR3 DNA follows: TGTGCCAGCAGCTCGGACAGGGCGAACACTGAAGCTTTCTTT. It is translated as CASSSDRANTEAFF.

The CDR3 coding sequence is TGTGCCAGCAGTTACTCCCTTTACCAAGAGACCCAGTACTTC. Protein sequence: CASSYSLYQETQYF. V gene TRBV6-6 combines with J gene TRBJ2-5; D not certain. This CDR3 has 14 amino acids. Germline assignment: CDR1 MNHNY and CDR2 SVGAGI (reference sequence). The germline V and J ends were trimmed by 0 bases and 0 bases, with 5 bases remaining between them.

The chain combines TRBV9 with TRBJ2-1; 13 bases align to TRBD2. This CDR3 spans 15 amino acids. Germline V CDR1 and CDR2: SGDLS, YYNGEE. The V gene end was trimmed by 4 bases and the J gene end by 7 bases; junction bases not matched to a gene: 5. CDR3 in amino acids: CASSLTSGRGNEQFF. The CDR3 coding sequence is TGTGCCAGCAGCCTTACTAGCGGGAGGGGGAATGAGCAGTTCTTC.

This clone was counted many times. The chain combines TRBV6-5 with TRBJ2-7, with D unresolved. Trimming took off 0 bases at V and 0 bases at J, with 6 bases between the two ends. Germline CDR1 MNHEY, CDR2 SVGAGI. The CDR3 is 14 amino acids. CDR3 region: CASSYSPTSYEQYF. Here the CDR3 DNA reads TGTGCCAGCAGTTACTCCCCAACCTCCTACGAGCAGTACTTC.

V gene TRBV28 combines with J gene TRBJ1-5; 7 bases are a match to TRBD1. V shed 5 bases and J 4 bases; nucleotides not matched to a gene: 14. The CDR3 runs to 17 residues. Germline values: CDR1 MDHEN, CDR2 SYDVKM. CDR3 loop: CASSLHPGSGGNQPQHF. The CDR3 DNA sequence: TGTGCCAGCAGTCTTCATCCCGGTTCAGGGGGGAATCAGCCCCAGCATTTT.

This clone was seen more than once but under ten times. V is TRBV15 and J is TRBJ1-2; D might be TRBD1 (5 bases). V lost 5 bases, J lost 4 bases, and 14 bases lay in between. The length of the CDR3 is 14 residues. Germline V gene lookup returns CDR1 LNHNV and CDR2 YYDKDF (reference sequence). CDR3 amino acids: CATSAGTGLYGYTF. CDR3 coding DNA: TGTGCCACCAGCGCAGGCACAGGCCTCTATGGCTACACCTTC.

The chain is built from TRBV6-6 and TRBJ1-2; weak D call: TRBD1 (5 bases). The CDR3 loop spans 15 amino acids. Trimming took 3 bases from V and 4 from J, leaving 15 bases between them. Germline V gives CDR1 MNHNY, CDR2 SVGAGI (reference sequence). CDR3: CASSYSQGLVYGYTF. The DNA for the CDR3 is TGTGCCAGCAGTTATTCCCAGGGTTTGGTCTATGGCTACACCTTC.

This clone was seen a few times. V gene TRBV4-3 combines with J gene TRBJ1-1, with D possibly being TRBD1 (5 bases). With 1 base removed from V and 2 bases from J, the gap between germline ends came to 8 bases. Germline CDR1 LGHNA, CDR2 YSLEER. The CDR3 spans 14 residues. CDR3 sequence (DNA): TGCGCCAGCAGCCAAGCCGGACAAAACACTGAAGCTTTCTTT. Translated: CASSQAGQNTEAFF.

The chain recombines TRBV27 with TRBJ1-4; no definite D call. The germline gives CDR1 MNHEY, CDR2 SMNVEV (reference sequence). The ends were cut back, 5 bases at V and 11 bases at J, with 24 bases in the middle. CDR3 length: 16 amino acids. The CDR3 region is CASSASGSTLMRKLFF. Written as DNA, the CDR3 is TGTGCCAGCAGTGCCTCGGGCAGCACCTTGATGAGGAAACTGTTTTTT.

The chain uses TRBV28 and TRBJ2-7, with TRBD1 matching over 7 bases. Germline V CDR1 and CDR2: MDHEN, SYDVKM. The CDR3 is made up of 14 amino acids. With V trimmed by 2 bases and J by 0 bases, 1 base remained unmatched. CDR3 nucleotides: TGTGCCAGCAGTTTAGGGGACAGCTCCTACGAGCAGTACTTC. Its protein product is CASSLGDSSYEQYF.

This rearrangement joins TRBV30 to TRBJ1-1; possibly TRBD1 for D (5 bases). Trimming cost V 3 bases and J 4 bases, with 15 bases left between them. CDR1 GTSNPN and CDR2 SVGIG come from the germline V gene (reference sequence). This CDR3 is built from 14 residues. Here the CDR3 DNA reads TGTGCCTGGAGCTACGGACAAGGGTTCACTGAAGCTTTCTTT. Its translation: CAWSYGQGFTEAFF.